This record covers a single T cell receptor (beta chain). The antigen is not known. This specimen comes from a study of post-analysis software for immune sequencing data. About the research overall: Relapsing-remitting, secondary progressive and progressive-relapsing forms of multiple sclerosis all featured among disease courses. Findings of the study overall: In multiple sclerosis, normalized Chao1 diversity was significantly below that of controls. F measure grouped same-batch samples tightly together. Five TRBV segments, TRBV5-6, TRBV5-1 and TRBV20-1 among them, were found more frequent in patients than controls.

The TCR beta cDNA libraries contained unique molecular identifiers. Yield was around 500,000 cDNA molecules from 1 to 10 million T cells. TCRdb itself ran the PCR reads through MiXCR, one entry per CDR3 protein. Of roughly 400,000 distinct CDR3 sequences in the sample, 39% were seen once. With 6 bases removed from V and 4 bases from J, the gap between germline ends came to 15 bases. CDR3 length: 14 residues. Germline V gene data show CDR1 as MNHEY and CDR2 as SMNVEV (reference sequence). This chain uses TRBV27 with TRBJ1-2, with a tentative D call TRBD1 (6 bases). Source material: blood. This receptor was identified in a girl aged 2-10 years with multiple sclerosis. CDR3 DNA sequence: TGTGCCAGCAGCCCCACCTCGGGGGCCTATGGCTACACCTTC. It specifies CASSPTSGAYGYTF.